One and the same sample provided the 25 T cell receptor beta chains below, sequenced in a study of glioma-infiltrating T cells after dendritic cell vaccination. Libraries were prepared by immunoSEQ multiplex PCR; TCRdb keeps only in-frame clonotypes and omits some of them. The sample includes 93,000 or so clones, about four fifths of them seen just once. Sample: blood, taken before dendritic cell vaccination. The receptors were gathered from a human donor with glioblastoma.

This clone was recorded a few times. V and J are TRBV21-1 and TRBJ1-1. TRBV21-1 is reported as a pseudogene. The CDR3 is 14 amino acids. The CDR3 spells CARNAGRGRTEAFF. The CDR3 DNA sequence: TGTGCCAGAAACGCCGGTCGTGGGAGGACTGAAGCTTTCTTT.

This clone was observed a few times. The chain uses TRBV6-1 and TRBJ1-3; 9 bases fit TRBD1. The CDR3 is made up of 14 amino acids. V dropped 5 bases and J dropped 5; count of bases not matched to a gene: 4. Germline V CDR1 and CDR2: MNHNS, SASEGT. In DNA, the CDR3 is TGTGCCAGCAGTCCCGGACAGGGGAGAAACACCATATATTTT. Translating it yields CASSPGQGRNTIYF.

The J gene is TRBJ2-2, the V gene TRBV6-5; D is ambiguous. Germline values: CDR1 MNHEY, CDR2 SVGAGI. The length of the CDR3 is 14 residues. V lost 6 bases to trimming and J lost 7 bases, with 15 bases between them. The CDR3 reads CASRETLAGGELFF. DNA of the CDR3: TGTGCCAGCAGGGAAACCCTCGCAGGCGGGGAGCTGTTTTTT.

This clone was counted a few times. The rearrangement links TRBV10-3 to TRBJ1-5, with D tentatively TRBD1 (6 bases). Deletions cut 0 bases from V and 0 bases from J, with 9 bases between. Germline assignment: CDR1 ENHRY and CDR2 SYGVKD. This CDR3 contains 16 residues. CDR3 coding DNA: TGTGCCATCAGTGAGTCGAGGGGGAATAGCAATCAGCCCCAGCATTTT. Its translation: CAISESRGNSNQPQHF.

The gene calls are TRBV6-5 and TRBJ2-1, with no clear D. Germline V lookup: CDR1 MNHEY, CDR2 SVGAGI. The CDR3 has 11 amino acids. Trimming stripped 4 bases from V and 10 bases from J, with 8 bases between. The DNA of the CDR3 is TGTGCCAGCAGTTTTTACAGCGAGCAGTTCTTC. This sequence encodes CASSFYSEQFF.

This chain links TRBV4-2 with TRBJ2-1, with 8 nucleotides matching TRBD1. The CDR3 covers 16 residues. CDR1 and CDR2 from the germline V gene are LGHNA and YNFKEQ. J gave up 4 bases and V 1 base, and 6 bases lay outside the gene matches. CDR3 in amino acids: CASSQGDRRAYNEQFF. The CDR3 DNA sequence: TGTGCCAGCAGCCAAGGGGACAGGCGAGCTTACAATGAGCAGTTCTTC.

The J gene is TRBJ1-1, the V gene TRBV6-1, with no clear D. V was clipped by 2 bases and J by 5 bases, with 12 bases between them. CDR1 is MNHNS, CDR2 SASEGT, per germline. The CDR3 consists of 14 residues. CDR3 residues: CASSESGSVTEAFF. CDR3 sequence (DNA): TGTGCCAGCAGTGAAAGCGGGTCTGTGACTGAAGCTTTCTTT.

As regards this clone: No conserved phenylalanine or tryptophan ends this CDR3, so it is likely a read error. The chain combines TRBV5-1 with TRBJ2-7; 8 bases agree with TRBD2. Germline loops: CDR1 SGHRS, CDR2 YFSETQ. V was pared by 0 bases and J by 0 bases, with 5 bases of the junction left unmatched. The CDR3 is 16 amino acids. The CDR3 DNA reads TGCGCCAGCAGCTTGGCCCCAGCGGGGGCCTCCTACGAGCAGTACCTC. This gives the protein CASSLAPAGASYEQYL.

CDR3 amino acids: CASSPDIAGTSGVDEQFF. In DNA, the CDR3 is TGCGCCAGCAGCCCGGACATAGCCGGGACTAGCGGCGTCGATGAGCAGTTCTTC. The rearrangement links TRBV5-1 to TRBJ2-1; 11 bases are shared with TRBD2. The germline CDR1 and CDR2 sequences are SGHRS and YFSETQ. The CDR3 has 18 residues. With 4 bases clipped from V and 8 bases from J, the junction kept 17 bases outside the gene matches.

The gene calls are TRBV7-9 and TRBJ2-1, with a weak D call TRBD1 (5 bases). The germline V gene has CDR1 SEHNR and CDR2 FQNEAQ (reference sequence). The length of the CDR3 is 12 residues. The V and J ends lost 5 bases and 9 bases respectively, with 11 bases between them. The DNA for the CDR3 is TGTGCCAGCAGCGCAGGGTTCGGTGAGCAGTTCTTC. Translating gives CASSAGFGEQFF.

This rearrangement joins TRBV5-1 to TRBJ2-1, with 8 bases matching TRBD2. CDR3 length: 15 residues. Germline V gene sequence: CDR1 SGHRS, CDR2 YFSETQ. Unmatched junction bases numbered 11, after V lost 4 bases and J lost 8 bases. CDR3 amino acids: CASSVRGGFRDEQFF. CDR3 in DNA: TGCGCCAGCAGCGTTCGGGGGGGATTTCGTGATGAGCAGTTCTTC.

V is TRBV6-5 and J is TRBJ1-2; 7 bases fit TRBD1. The CDR3 has 13 amino acids. J lost 5 bases, V lost 3 bases, and 3 bases had no gene match. The V gene's germline CDR1 is MNHEY and CDR2 SVGAGI. DNA for the CDR3: TGTGCCAGCAGTTATCGGACAGGTTATGGCTACACCTTC. Translating it yields CASSYRTGYGYTF.

V usage is TRBV5-1 and J usage is TRBJ1-2; D gene uncertain. The CDR3 consists of 13 residues. V was trimmed by 1 base and J by 4 bases, leaving 8 bases between them. Looked up from germline, CDR1 is SGHRS and CDR2 is YFSETQ. The CDR3 coding sequence is TGCGCCAGCAGCTTGTCGCAGGTCTATGGCTACACCTTC. Protein: CASSLSQVYGYTF.

The CDR3 nucleotides read TGTGCCAGCCAGGGTCGGGGGGCCAGAACCGGGGAGCTGTTTTTT. Its protein product is CASQGRGARTGELFF. The chain combines TRBV6-1 with TRBJ2-2; possible D gene TRBD2, 7 bases. V shed 8 bases and J shed 5 bases, with 18 bases lying between them. The CDR3 consists of 15 residues. Germline V gene data show CDR1 as MNHNS and CDR2 as SASEGT.

J is TRBJ2-2 and V is TRBV29-1; 10 positions match TRBD1. Germline V lookup: CDR1 SQVTM, CDR2 ANQGSEA. Losses at the gene ends were 0 bases for V and 6 bases for J; bases not matched to a gene: 7. CDR3 length equals 16 residues. CDR3 loop: CSVEDRGQGVSGELFF. CDR3 in DNA: TGCAGCGTTGAAGATCGAGGACAGGGGGTTTCCGGGGAGCTGTTTTTT.

The sample holds one count of this clone. The chain recombines TRBV5-1 with TRBJ1-1; the D is unclear. V lost 3 bases and J lost 7, with 13 bases in between. This CDR3 region has 13 residues. Germline values: CDR1 SGHRS, CDR2 YFSETQ. CDR3 region: CASSWVAESEAFF. CDR3 DNA: TGCGCCAGCAGCTGGGTAGCGGAGAGTGAAGCTTTCTTT.

This chain links TRBV6-5 with TRBJ1-1; no definite D call. This CDR3 is 16 amino acids long. V was pared by 4 bases and J by 3 bases, with 18 bases between. Germline V CDR1 and CDR2: MNHEY, SVGAGI. The CDR3 DNA sequence: TGTGCCAGCAGTTTGGACTCCACCAAGGGCGACACTGAAGCTTTCTTT. It specifies CASSLDSTKGDTEAFF.

The sample holds one count of this clone. This chain links TRBV7-8 with TRBJ1-6, with unresolved D. V was clipped by 8 bases and J by 9 bases, with 14 bases between them. Germline V gene sequence: CDR1 SGHVS, CDR2 FQNEAQ. The CDR3 consists of 13 residues. The CDR3 region is CASSDPPGSPLHF. CDR3 DNA sequence: TGTGCCAGCTCCGATCCTCCCGGTTCACCCCTCCACTTT.

This clone was observed once. The V gene is TRBV5-5, the J gene TRBJ1-5; D gene ambiguous. Germline loops: CDR1 SGHKS, CDR2 YYEKEE (reference sequence). V was clipped by 0 bases and J by 1 base, with 8 bases between them. The CDR3 runs to 15 residues. The CDR3 loop reads CASSLGGWSNQPQHF. The CDR3 coding sequence is TGTGCCAGCAGCTTGGGAGGTTGGAGCAATCAGCCCCAGCATTTT.

The genes are TRBV5-4 and TRBJ2-3; D may be TRBD1 (5 bases). The V and J ends lost 0 bases and 7 bases respectively, with 12 bases between them. CDR1 and CDR2 from the germline V gene are SGHNT and YYREEE (reference sequence). The CDR3 is 14 amino acids. The CDR3 is CASSLGGPSNTQYF. Here the CDR3 DNA reads TGTGCCAGCAGCTTGGGGGGCCCGTCGAATACGCAGTATTTT.

In this sample, this clone turned up once. The chain uses TRBV10-3 and TRBJ2-7; 9 bases match TRBD1. Germline assignment: CDR1 ENHRY and CDR2 SYGVKD. CDR3 size: 16 residues. With V trimmed by 10 bases and J by 2 bases, 15 bases remained unmatched. The CDR3 loop reads CATLRSGGQGPYEQYF. CDR3 DNA sequence: TGTGCCACCCTACGATCAGGGGGACAGGGACCCTACGAGCAGTACTTC.

The CDR3 is CASRQQGNYGYTF. The DNA of the CDR3 is TGTGCCAGCAGACAACAGGGGAACTATGGCTACACCTTC. The J gene is TRBJ1-2, the V gene TRBV7-9; 7 positions match TRBD1. CDR1 is SEHNR and CDR2 is FQNEAQ in the germline V gene (reference sequence). The V segment lost 6 bases and the J segment 2 bases; nucleotides outside the gene matches: 3. The length of the CDR3 is 13 residues.

The rearrangement joins TRBV4-3 to TRBJ2-5; 13 nucleotides match TRBD2. CDR1 is LGHNA, CDR2 YSLEER, per germline. V was pared by 2 bases and J by 4 bases, with 1 base of the junction left unmatched. This CDR3 contains 15 residues. The CDR3 protein is CASSQTSGGVETQYF. Written as DNA, the CDR3 is TGCGCCAGCAGCCAAACTAGCGGGGGGGTAGAGACCCAGTACTTC.

V usage is TRBV19 and J usage is TRBJ1-1; D gene ambiguous. The CDR3 has 10 residues. Germline V gene sequence: CDR1 LNHDA, CDR2 SQIVND (reference sequence). V was trimmed by 8 bases and J by 6 bases, leaving 7 bases between them. For the CDR3, the DNA is TGTGCCAGTCGCGGGGCTGAAGCTTTCTTT. This translates into CASRGAEAFF.

This clone appeared once. The rearrangement links TRBV19 to TRBJ1-2; 8 bases align to TRBD1. This CDR3 has 13 residues. CDR1 and CDR2 (germline): LNHDA, SQIVND (reference sequence). V gave up 5 bases and J gave up 8 bases; unmatched junction bases: 7. CDR3 in amino acids: CASSSRTGRGYTF. In DNA form, the CDR3 reads TGTGCCAGTAGTTCCAGGACAGGGCGGGGCTACACCTTC.